This T cell receptor (beta chain) was found in a study of shared clonotypes between healthy human individuals. Overall study results and limits: The diversity represented, both genetic and in exposure history, was limited by few donors.

Regarding this clone: The antigen is not known.

V was clipped by 3 bases and J by 10 bases, with 23 bases between them. Germline V gene data show CDR1 as SEHNR and CDR2 as FQNEAQ (reference sequence). The CDR3 consists of 16 residues. The repertoire was sequenced with immunoSEQ multiplex PCR; TCRdb's copy has only in-frame clones and lacks some. The table shows 2 million to 2.5 million clones, with 80% to 95% occurring only once. This TCR was sampled from a man aged 18 to 35 in good health. Some clones in this sample may be carry-over from other donors' samples. The specimen was naive CD4+ T cells from PBMCs. The sample's subset: CD45RA+ positively selected. The V call is TRBV7-9, the J call TRBJ2-3; D is perhaps TRBD2 (6 bases). The CDR3 region is CASSLALAAGRVAQYF. CDR3 DNA sequence: TGTGCCAGCAGCTTGGCGCTTGCGGCGGGAAGGGTGGCGCAGTATTTT.